What follows are 25 T cell receptor beta chains derived from one specimen sequenced in a study of spatial heterogeneity in lung cancer. TCRdb re-called the 5' RACE reads through MiXCR, storing one row per CDR3 protein. The profile shows tens of thousands of distinct CDR3 sequences, more than 7% of them singletons. Time point indicated: sample taken at primary tumor resection. The sample in question was PBMCs, obtained at surgery. These receptors all come from a female donor with early-stage non-small cell lung cancer.

This clonotype was counted ten times or more. The DNA of the CDR3 is TGCGCCAGCAGCCCCGGACAGGGGTGGACCGGGGAGCTGTTTTTT. Translating gives CASSPGQGWTGELFF. The chain links TRBV5-1 to TRBJ2-2; TRBD1 matches at 9 bases. Germline V gives CDR1 SGHRS, CDR2 YFSETQ. With V trimmed by 4 bases and J by 5 bases, 6 bases remained unmatched. The CDR3 length is 15 residues.

This clonotype appeared many times. This chain links TRBV9 with TRBJ1-4; 9 nucleotides match TRBD1. Unmatched junction bases numbered 9, after V lost 4 bases and J lost 8 bases. The germline gives CDR1 SGDLS, CDR2 YYNGEE. This CDR3 has 15 residues. The CDR3 spells CASSPTTGGLEKLFF. The CDR3, as DNA: TGTGCCAGCAGCCCCACGACAGGGGGGTTGGAAAAACTGTTTTTT.

The V gene is TRBV20-1, the J gene TRBJ2-1; weak D call: TRBD2 (6 bases). Germline V gene lookup returns CDR1 DFQATT and CDR2 SNEGSKA (reference sequence). V was cut by 7 bases and J by 3 bases, with 13 bases left in between. The CDR3 is 13 amino acids. The CDR3 loop reads CSGSTGVYNEQFF. CDR3 DNA sequence: TGCAGTGGGTCAACGGGGGTCTACAATGAGCAGTTCTTC.

This clonotype was recorded a few times. At one end, the junction sequence differs from germline, possibly due to a read error. The chain joins TRBV5-5 to TRBJ1-1, with D possibly TRBD1 on 6 matching bases. This CDR3 has 12 amino acids. CDR1 and CDR2 (germline): SGHKS, YYEKEE (reference sequence). For the CDR3, the DNA is TGTGCCAGCAGCCACCTACGACAGGCGCCAATCTTT. Translated: CASSHLRQAPIF.

At least ten counts were recorded for this clonotype. A read error may produce the germline difference seen at one junction end. The genes are TRBV10-3 and TRBJ2-3; TRBD2 agrees at 10 bases. CDR1 and CDR2 from the germline V gene are ENHRY and SYGVKD. The CDR3 is 13 amino acids. CDR3 amino acids: CAVSGGVTDTQYF. CDR3 nucleotides: TGTGCCGTCAGCGGGGGGGTCACAGATACGCAGTATTTT.

In this sample, this clonotype turned up a few times. The chain is built from TRBV12-3 or TRBV12-4 and TRBJ1-1; D unclear. V dropped 8 bases and J dropped 6 bases, with 13 bases sitting between them. The CDR3 consists of 12 residues. The CDR3 is CASFLHGAEAFF. CDR3 DNA sequence: TGTGCCAGCTTTCTTCACGGGGCTGAAGCTTTCTTT.

This clonotype showed up many times. The rearrangement links TRBV27 to TRBJ1-2; no firm D call. V shed 2 bases and J shed 4 bases, with 11 bases lying between them. Per germline, CDR1 MNHEY and CDR2 SMNVEV (reference sequence). The CDR3 extends over 14 amino acids. This CDR3 is CASSLGGFPYGYTF. As DNA, the CDR3 is TGTGCCAGCAGTTTAGGAGGGTTCCCCTATGGCTACACCTTC.

This clonotype was counted at least ten times. The V call is TRBV6-6, the J call TRBJ2-7, with unresolved D. The CDR3 covers 12 residues. V shed 0 bases and J shed 9 bases, with 9 bases lying between them. Per germline, CDR1 MNHNY and CDR2 SVGAGI (reference sequence). In DNA, the CDR3 is TGTGCCAGCAGTTACTCGACAATTGCGCAGTACTTC. It specifies CASSYSTIAQYF.

The table lists this clonotype with a few counts. V and J are TRBV14 and TRBJ2-1; D perhaps matches TRBD1 (5 bases). V lost 2 bases and J 3 bases, leaving 8 bases between the germline ends. CDR3 length equals 14 residues. The germline gives CDR1 SGHDN, CDR2 FVKESK. The CDR3: CASSQRGNYNEQFF. The CDR3 region has the DNA TGTGCCAGCAGCCAAAGGGGTAACTACAATGAGCAGTTCTTC.

This clonotype was seen at least ten times. The V gene is TRBV24-1, the J gene TRBJ2-5; TRBD2 matches 11 bases. Germline loops: CDR1 KGHDR, CDR2 SFDVKD. J was trimmed by 4 bases and V by 4 bases; bases with no gene match: 4. The CDR3 loop spans 15 amino acids. CDR3 loop: CATSDQTSGVETQYF. Here the CDR3 DNA reads TGTGCCACCAGTGACCAGACTAGCGGGGTAGAGACCCAGTACTTC.

The V and J genes are TRBV12-3 or TRBV12-4 and TRBJ1-1; 7 nucleotides agree with TRBD1. Trimming took 4 bases from V and 1 from J; bases not matched to a gene: 6. This CDR3 region has 15 residues. The CDR3 nucleotides read TGTGCCAGCAGTTCACTCAGGGGGGGGAACACTGAAGCTTTCTTT. Amino acid sequence: CASSSLRGGNTEAFF.

This clonotype came up a few times. The CDR3 spells CASGRAGVDTEAFF. The CDR3 DNA follows: TGTGCCAGCGGGCGGGCAGGGGTGGACACTGAAGCTTTCTTT. This sequence joins TRBV3-1 and TRBJ1-1, with TRBD1 as a possible D gene (6 bases). Germline V gene lookup returns CDR1 LGHDT and CDR2 YNNKEL (reference sequence). Trimming shortened V by 8 bases and J by 3 bases, and 16 bases separated the two germline ends. The CDR3 has 14 residues.

This chain uses TRBV20-1 with TRBJ2-7; 9 nucleotides agree with TRBD2. Germline V gives CDR1 DFQATT, CDR2 SNEGSKA (reference sequence). The CDR3 is 15 amino acids. Trimming cost V 3 bases and J 2 bases; bases outside gene matches: 8. The chain's CDR3 is CSASETSGTTYEQYF. In nucleotides, the CDR3 is TGCAGTGCTAGTGAGACTAGCGGAACCACCTACGAGCAGTACTTC.

CDR3 DNA sequence: TGTGCCAGCAGTTTGAACCCTTCTGGGGCCAACGTCCTGACTTTC. It translates to CASSLNPSGANVLTF. V usage is TRBV12-3 or TRBV12-4 and J usage is TRBJ2-6; D gene ambiguous. Deletions cut 3 bases from V and 1 base from J, with 7 bases between. The CDR3 is made up of 15 amino acids.

Ten or more counts support this clonotype. The chain carries TRBV10-2 and TRBJ2-1, with D uncertain. Germline values: CDR1 WSHSY, CDR2 SAAADI. There are 11 residues in the CDR3. Between the trimmed V and J ends, which lost 6 bases and 5 bases, there was a span of 5 bases. CDR3 residues: CASSHHNEQFF. In nucleotides, the CDR3 is TGCGCCAGCAGCCATCACAATGAGCAGTTCTTC.

Ten or more counts support this clonotype. This chain uses TRBV29-1 with TRBJ2-4; no clear D. CDR1 and CDR2 (germline): SQVTM, ANQGSEA. V lost 3 bases and J lost 6, with 9 bases in between. The CDR3 runs 12 residues. CDR3: CSVEVQTNIQYF. The CDR3 nucleotides read TGCAGCGTTGAGGTACAGACAAACATTCAGTACTTC.

This clonotype came up a few times. The CDR3 coding sequence is TGTGCCAGCAGTTACTCGGGCAGGGGTCCATTCCAAGAGACCCAGTACTTC. It is translated as CASSYSGRGPFQETQYF. V and J are TRBV6-5 and TRBJ2-5; maybe TRBD1 (6 bases). The V gene's germline CDR1 is MNHEY and CDR2 SVGAGI. V lost 0 bases and J lost 1, with 15 bases in between. There are 17 residues in the CDR3.

This clonotype has at least ten counts. The chain links TRBV5-1 to TRBJ2-7; TRBD2 agrees at 10 bases. From germline, CDR1 is SGHRS and CDR2 YFSETQ. V gave up 0 bases and J gave up 4 bases; unmatched junction bases: 7. The CDR3 loop spans 16 amino acids. This CDR3 reads CASSLAASGRIYEQYF. CDR3 bases: TGCGCCAGCAGCTTGGCCGCTAGCGGGAGAATATACGAGCAGTACTTC.

This chain joins TRBV14 and TRBJ1-6; TRBD1 agrees at 7 bases. V lost 3 bases and J lost 7; bases outside the gene matches: 9. Germline V gene data show CDR1 as SGHDN and CDR2 as FVKESK. The CDR3 consists of 16 residues. DNA for the CDR3: TGTGCCAGCAGCCAGAGAGCCGGGACAGAAAATTCACCCCTCCACTTT. Translation gives CASSQRAGTENSPLHF. Full variable domain (remainder filled in from reference TRBV14 and TRBJ1-6): EAGVTQFPSHSVIEKGQTVTLRCDPISGHDNLYWYRRVMGKEIKFLLHFVKESKQDESGMPNNRFLAERTGGTYSTLKVQPAELEDSGVYFCASSQRAGTENSPLHFGNGTRLTVT.

This chain connects TRBV5-4 to TRBJ1-6; 7 nucleotides line up with TRBD1. Germline V gene data show CDR1 as SGHNT and CDR2 as YYREEE (reference sequence). The ends lost 3 bases at V and 7 bases at J; junction bases unmatched: 7. The CDR3 runs 15 residues. The CDR3 sequence is CASSSNRGQNSPLHF. CDR3 coding DNA: TGTGCCAGCAGCTCAAACAGGGGCCAGAATTCACCCCTCCACTTT.

This clonotype has only a few counts. The germline gene is not matched at one end of the junction; a read error may be the cause. V usage is TRBV20-1 and J usage is TRBJ2-3; 9 positions match TRBD2. Germline values: CDR1 DFQATT, CDR2 SNEGSKA (reference sequence). CDR3 size: 15 residues. As DNA, the CDR3 is TGCAGTGCTAGTGGGGTAGCGGGGGTCACAGATACGCAATATTTT. Amino acids: CSASGVAGVTDTQYF.

The rearrangement uses TRBV7-3 and TRBJ1-1; TRBD1 aligns across 8 bases. From germline, CDR1 is SGHTA and CDR2 FQGTGA. The ends lost 0 bases at V and 5 bases at J; junction bases unmatched: 5. The CDR3 has 15 amino acids. The chain's CDR3 is CASSLTGTGGTEAFF. The CDR3 DNA is TGTGCCAGCAGCTTAACCGGGACAGGAGGGACTGAAGCTTTCTTT.

This clonotype was counted ten times or more. This chain joins TRBV5-5 and TRBJ2-7, with a tentative D call TRBD1 (6 bases). Germline loops: CDR1 SGHKS, CDR2 YYEKEE (reference sequence). V lost 2 bases and J lost 4, with 13 bases in between. This CDR3 is 14 amino acids long. This CDR3 is CASSLVQGRYEQYF. Written as DNA, the CDR3 is TGTGCCAGCAGCTTAGTACAGGGCAGGTACGAGCAGTACTTC. Full variable domain (rest looked up from reference TRBV5-5 and TRBJ2-7): DAGVTQSPTHLIKTRGQQVTLRCSPISGHKSVSWYQQVLGQGPQFIFQYYEKEERGRGNFPDRFSARQFPNYSSELNVNALLLGDSALYLCASSLVQGRYEQYFGPGTRLTVT.

The chain uses TRBV3-1 and TRBJ2-7; D remains ambiguous. The CDR3 is 13 residues long. V gave up 3 bases and J gave up 2 bases, with 8 bases separating them. Per germline, CDR1 LGHDT and CDR2 YNNKEL (reference sequence). CDR3 nucleotides: TGTGCCAGCAGCCACCCCGGTACCTACGAGCAGTACTTC. This sequence encodes CASSHPGTYEQYF.

This clonotype turned up a few times. The rearrangement links TRBV20-1 to TRBJ1-5; D is undetermined. The germline V and J ends were trimmed by 6 bases and 2 bases, with 2 bases remaining between them. The CDR3 has 10 residues. Germline V gene sequence: CDR1 DFQATT, CDR2 SNEGSKA (reference sequence). The CDR3 region is CSAGNQPQHF. The CDR3 DNA reads TGCAGTGCCGGCAATCAGCCCCAGCATTTT.